What follows are 8 T cell receptor beta chains derived from one specimen sequenced in a study of T cell responses to AZD1222 COVID-19 vaccine. The assay was immunoSEQ multiplex PCR, and TCRdb's table has in-frame clones only and misses some. The sample lists some 96,000 clones, approximately 87% occurring once. The specimen comprised peripheral blood, sampled on day 0 of AZD1222 vaccination. These receptors were taken from an adult in good health.

The chain recombines TRBV12-3 or TRBV12-4 with TRBJ1-5; D is perhaps TRBD1 (5 bases). Trimming cost V 8 bases and J 7 bases, with 15 bases left between them. The CDR3 loop spans 13 amino acids. The CDR3 DNA reads TGTGCCAGCTCCTCAGGGATGTGGCAGCCCCAGCATTTT. Translation gives CASSSGMWQPQHF.

V and J are TRBV5-4 and TRBJ2-1; the D gene is possibly TRBD1 (6 bases). Germline values: CDR1 SGHNT, CDR2 YYREEE (reference sequence). Trimming removed 3 bases at V and 0 bases at J, with 10 bases between. This CDR3 spans 15 amino acids. DNA of the CDR3: TGTGCCAGCAGCTCTGGACAGAGCTCCTACAATGAGCAGTTCTTC. It specifies CASSSGQSSYNEQFF.

This rearrangement joins TRBV6-2 or TRBV6-3 to TRBJ2-7; 10 bases map to TRBD1. The CDR3 contains 15 residues. Germline V gene lookup returns CDR1 MNHEY and CDR2 SVGEGT. With V trimmed by 6 bases and J by 0 bases, 5 bases remained unmatched. The CDR3 reads CASSAGTGASYEQYF. The CDR3 DNA follows: TGTGCCAGCAGCGCCGGGACAGGGGCCTCCTACGAGCAGTACTTC.

The chain couples TRBV30 to TRBJ2-2, with D possibly being TRBD2 (7 bases). The CDR3 totals 12 residues. CDR1 GTSNPN and CDR2 SVGIG come from the germline V gene (reference sequence). The ends were cut back, 3 bases at V and 6 bases at J, with 8 bases in the middle. CDR3 in amino acids: CAWRGGAGELFF. CDR3 DNA: TGTGCCTGGAGAGGGGGGGCCGGGGAGCTGTTTTTT.

V usage is TRBV21-1 and J usage is TRBJ1-6. TRBV21-1 is termed a pseudogene. This CDR3 has 17 amino acids. The CDR3 DNA is TGTGCCAGCAGCAAAACGAAGGGGACCATGGACGATTCACCCCTCCACTTT. It specifies CASSKTKGTMDDSPLHF.

The gene calls are TRBV6-5 and TRBJ1-1; no firm D call. The CDR3 covers 13 residues. CDR1 and CDR2 from the germline V gene are MNHEY and SVGAGI. The V and J ends lost 2 bases and 12 bases respectively, with 16 bases between them. In DNA form, the CDR3 reads TGTGCCAGCAGTTACGGCCCAGACTCGATCACTTTCTTT. This encodes CASSYGPDSITFF.

V and J are TRBV28 and TRBJ2-7; 8 bases are shared with TRBD1. The V segment lost 7 bases and the J segment 6 bases; nucleotides outside the gene matches: 5. Looked up from germline, CDR1 is MDHEN and CDR2 is SYDVKM. CDR3 length: 12 residues. The CDR3 bases are TGTGCCAGCACCCCACAGGGGGGCGAGCAGTACTTC. It translates to CASTPQGGEQYF.

The chain links TRBV4-3 to TRBJ2-2; 15 positions agree with TRBD2. The germline CDR1 and CDR2 sequences are LGHNA and YSLEER. There are 18 residues in the CDR3. The V gene end was trimmed by 4 bases and the J gene end by 5 bases; junction bases not matched to a gene: 8. The CDR3 DNA reads as TGCGCCAGCAGCCCATACTTGGGACTAGCGGGAGGTACCGGGGAGCTGTTTTTT. Its protein product is CASSPYLGLAGGTGELFF.